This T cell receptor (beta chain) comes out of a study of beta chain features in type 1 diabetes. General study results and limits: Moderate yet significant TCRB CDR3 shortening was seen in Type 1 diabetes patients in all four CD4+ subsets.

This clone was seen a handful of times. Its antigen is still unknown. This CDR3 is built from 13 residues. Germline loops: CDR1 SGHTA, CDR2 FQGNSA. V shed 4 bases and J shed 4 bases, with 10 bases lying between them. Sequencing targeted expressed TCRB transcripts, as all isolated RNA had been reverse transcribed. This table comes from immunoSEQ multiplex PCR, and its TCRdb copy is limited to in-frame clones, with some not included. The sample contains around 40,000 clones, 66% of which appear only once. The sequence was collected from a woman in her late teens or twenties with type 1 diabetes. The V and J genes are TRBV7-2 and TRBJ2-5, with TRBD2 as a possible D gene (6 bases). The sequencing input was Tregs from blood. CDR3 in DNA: TGTGCCAGCAGCTCCGGAGGGCCAGAGACCCAGTACTTC. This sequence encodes CASSSGGPETQYF.